The next 13 T cell receptor beta chains were all read from a single sample in a study of cytomegalovirus exposure and HLA in healthy donors. Assay used: immunoSEQ multiplex PCR; TCRdb lists only in-frame clones, some missing. The sample gives 150,000 to 200,000 clones, roughly 88% of which show up once; almost 1.5% is in the top ten. The specimen sequenced was PBMCs. Every receptor here comes from a woman aged 18-29 years in good health and CMV-seronegative.

This rearrangement joins TRBV10-2 to TRBJ1-5; D not certain. This CDR3 contains 14 residues. Germline V gene lookup returns CDR1 WSHSY and CDR2 SAAADI. Trimming took 2 bases from V and 4 from J, leaving 9 bases between them. Written as DNA, the CDR3 is TGCGCCAGCAGTGAGAAGCGTAAAAATCAGCCCCAGCATTTT. Amino acids: CASSEKRKNQPQHF.

The chain is built from TRBV28 and TRBJ1-3, with D possibly TRBD1 on 5 matching bases. Trimming cost V 5 bases and J 1 base, with 9 bases left between them. Looked up from germline, CDR1 is MDHEN and CDR2 is SYDVKM. There are 14 residues in the CDR3. The CDR3 reads CASSLGGSGNTIYF. As DNA, the CDR3 is TGTGCCAGCAGTCTCGGGGGGTCTGGAAACACCATATATTTT.

This clone has only a few counts. The genes are TRBV7-8 and TRBJ1-1; perhaps TRBD1 as D (5 bases). Germline CDR1 SGHVS, CDR2 FQNEAQ. The ends were cut back, 1 base at V and 4 bases at J, with 10 bases in the middle. The CDR3 contains 14 residues. The CDR3 protein is CASSLGDWGTEAFF. CDR3 in DNA: TGTGCCAGCAGCTTAGGGGACTGGGGCACTGAAGCTTTCTTT.

The chain recombines TRBV6-6 with TRBJ1-4; 8 bases align to TRBD1. The CDR3 extends over 15 amino acids. The trim removed 4 bases at V and 6 bases at J, leaving 7 bases unmatched. CDR1 MNHNY and CDR2 SVGAGI come from the germline V gene (reference sequence). CDR3 region: CASSSDRGGDEKLFF. CDR3 sequence (DNA): TGTGCCAGCAGTTCAGACAGGGGAGGGGATGAAAAACTGTTTTTT.

The rearrangement joins TRBV7-3 to TRBJ2-2, with D possibly being TRBD2 (5 bases). This CDR3 is 15 amino acids long. V was trimmed by 2 bases and J by 3 bases, leaving 10 bases between them. Germline CDR1 and CDR2: SGHTA and FQGTGA. The CDR3 DNA follows: TGTGCCAGCAGCTTAGAGCGGATCGACACCGGGGAGCTGTTTTTT. It yields the protein CASSLERIDTGELFF.

The count of this clone is one. Other DNA sequences of this sample code for an identical CDR3. J is TRBJ1-3 and V is TRBV6-5; D is unresolved. Deletions cut 0 bases from V and 3 bases from J, with 3 bases between. Germline V gene sequence: CDR1 MNHEY, CDR2 SVGAGI. The CDR3 is 13 amino acids. The CDR3 spells CASSYSGGNTIYF. CDR3 nucleotide sequence: TGTGCCAGCAGTTACTCCGGTGGAAACACCATATATTTT.

V gene TRBV7-9 combines with J gene TRBJ2-1, with D hard to call. Looked up from germline, CDR1 is SEHNR and CDR2 is FQNEAQ (reference sequence). V lost 1 base, J lost 1 base, and 8 bases lay in between. This CDR3 contains 15 residues. The CDR3 DNA reads as TGTGCCAGCAGCTTAGTTTATAGTTCCTACAATGAGCAGTTCTTC. Protein: CASSLVYSSYNEQFF.

This chain joins TRBV19 and TRBJ1-1, with TRBD1 as a possible D gene (5 bases). There are 15 residues in the CDR3. CDR1 is LNHDA, CDR2 SQIVND, per germline (reference sequence). Trimming shortened V by 3 bases and J by 5 bases, and 16 bases separated the two germline ends. CDR3 DNA: TGTGCCAGTAGTATGGCCAGGGTACTTAGGACTGAAGCTTTCTTT. Translating it yields CASSMARVLRTEAFF. The full variable domain, its missing parts supplied by reference TRBV19 and TRBJ1-1, is DGGITQSPKYLFRKEGQNVTLSCEQNLNHDAMYWYRQDPGQGLRLIYYSQIVNDFQKGDIAEGYSVSREKKESFPLTVTSAQKNPTAFYLCASSMARVLRTEAFFGQGTRLTVV.

Regarding this clone: Different DNA sequences within this sample yield the same CDR3. CDR3 protein: CSVHSGGAAGGPTDTQYF. In DNA, the CDR3 is TGCAGCGTTCACTCGGGGGGTGCAGCGGGAGGACCCACAGATACGCAGTATTTT. This chain links TRBV29-1 with TRBJ2-3; 9 bases line up with TRBD2. This CDR3 has 18 residues. V lost 5 bases to trimming and J lost 2 bases; unmatched junction nucleotides: 17. Germline assignment: CDR1 SQVTM and CDR2 ANQGSEA.

This clone was observed a single time. The CDR3: CASSIRQTDEQYF. For the CDR3, the DNA is TGTGCCAGTAGTATTCGACAGACCGACGAGCAGTACTTC. The gene calls are TRBV19 and TRBJ2-7; D perhaps matches TRBD1 (5 bases). Trimming shortened V by 3 bases and J by 5 bases, and 11 bases separated the two germline ends. The CDR3 runs 13 residues. Germline lookup yields CDR1 LNHDA and CDR2 SQIVND (reference sequence). Supplemented by reference TRBV19 and TRBJ2-7, the full variable domain reads DGGITQSPKYLFRKEGQNVTLSCEQNLNHDAMYWYRQDPGQGLRLIYYSQIVNDFQKGDIAEGYSVSREKKESFPLTVTSAQKNPTAFYLCASSIRQTDEQYFGPGTRLTVT.

The V gene is TRBV11-2, the J gene TRBJ2-5; D may be TRBD2 (6 bases). Trimming left V 1 base short and J 0 bases short, with 9 bases between. The V gene's germline CDR1 is SGHAT and CDR2 FQNNGV. This CDR3 comprises 15 residues. The CDR3 region is CASSLGLAHQETQYF. The CDR3 DNA reads as TGTGCCAGCAGCTTAGGCCTAGCGCACCAAGAGACCCAGTACTTC.

This clone was seen a handful of times. The V call is TRBV18, the J call TRBJ1-1; the match to TRBD1 covers 9 bases. There are 15 residues in the CDR3. V was clipped by 6 bases and J by 5 bases; unmatched bases: 10. The germline CDR1 and CDR2 sequences are KGHSH and LQKENI. DNA of the CDR3: TGTGCCAGCTCTCCCCGGACAGGGGTGGAGACTGAAGCTTTCTTT. It encodes CASSPRTGVETEAFF.

This clone was recorded a few times. The rearrangement links TRBV19 to TRBJ2-3; no clear D gene. This CDR3 contains 13 residues. From germline, CDR1 is LNHDA and CDR2 SQIVND (reference sequence). With 4 bases removed from V and 0 bases from J, the gap between germline ends came to 5 bases. The CDR3 protein is CASSTTSTDTQYF. CDR3 DNA sequence: TGTGCCAGTAGTACGACTAGCACAGATACGCAGTATTTT. The full variable domain, its missing parts supplied by reference TRBV19 and TRBJ2-3, is DGGITQSPKYLFRKEGQNVTLSCEQNLNHDAMYWYRQDPGQGLRLIYYSQIVNDFQKGDIAEGYSVSREKKESFPLTVTSAQKNPTAFYLCASSTTSTDTQYFGPGTRLTVL.